The clone carrying this T cell receptor beta chain has only a few counts. Its antigen is not known. This specimen comes from a study of T-cell memory formation after mild COVID-19. About the study: Each donor largely had its own TCR clusters. Study results and limitations: That cross-reactive memory joined was suggested by some responding clones appearing in pre-infection memory. The study found balanced CD4/CD8 in clones contracting day 15 to 85 and a CD4+ lean in later expanders. The CD4+ clones that contracted clustered mainly within CM and EM, and the CD8+ clones concentrated in EMRA.

TCRdb reanalysed the 5' RACE reads using MiXCR and keeps one entry per CDR3 protein. The table has under 300,000 distinct CDR3 sequences, about 16% seen once. The CDR3 loop spans 14 amino acids. Germline V lookup: CDR1 SEHNR, CDR2 FQNEAQ (reference sequence). V lost 4 bases, J lost 4 bases, and 10 bases lay in between. Material: PBMCs or a T cell subset sorted from them (not recorded which). This sequence originates from a man aged 18 to 29 who had mild COVID-19 (a few samples of this study predate the infection). Cell type and time point are not known. V is TRBV7-9 and J is TRBJ2-2; D ambiguous. Here the CDR3 reads CASSYFPGTGELFF. The CDR3 coding sequence is TGTGCCAGCAGCTATTTCCCGGGCACCGGGGAGCTGTTTTTT.